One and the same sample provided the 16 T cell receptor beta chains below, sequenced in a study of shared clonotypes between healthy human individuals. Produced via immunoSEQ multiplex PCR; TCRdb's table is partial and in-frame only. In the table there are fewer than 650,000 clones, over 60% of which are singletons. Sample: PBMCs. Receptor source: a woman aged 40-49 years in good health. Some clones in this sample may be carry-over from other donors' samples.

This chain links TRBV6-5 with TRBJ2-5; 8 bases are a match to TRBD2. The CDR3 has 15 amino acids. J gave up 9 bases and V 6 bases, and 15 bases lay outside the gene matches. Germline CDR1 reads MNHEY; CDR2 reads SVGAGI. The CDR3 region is CASRLKWGPGGAQYF. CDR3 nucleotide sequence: TGTGCCAGCAGGCTAAAGTGGGGGCCCGGGGGGGCCCAGTACTTC.

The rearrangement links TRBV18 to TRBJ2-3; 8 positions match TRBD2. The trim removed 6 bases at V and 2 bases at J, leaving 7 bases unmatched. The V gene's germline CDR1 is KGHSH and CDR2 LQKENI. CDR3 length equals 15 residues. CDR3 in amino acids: CASSLTSGDTDTQYF. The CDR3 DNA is TGTGCCAGCTCCCTCACTAGCGGAGACACAGATACGCAGTATTTT.

CDR3 bases: TGCAGTGCTAGAGCAGGGGAAAAACTGTTTTTT. As protein: CSARAGEKLFF. The chain couples TRBV20-1 to TRBJ1-4, with D possibly being TRBD1 (5 bases). Between the trimmed V and J ends, which lost 1 base and 8 bases, there was a span of 5 bases. The CDR3 extends over 11 amino acids. Germline-derived CDR1 and CDR2 are DFQATT and SNEGSKA (reference sequence).

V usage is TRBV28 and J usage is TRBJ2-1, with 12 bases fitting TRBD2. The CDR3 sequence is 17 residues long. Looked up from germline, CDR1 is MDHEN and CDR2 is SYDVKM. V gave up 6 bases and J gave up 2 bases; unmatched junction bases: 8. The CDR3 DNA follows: TGTGCCAGCAGCAATCCTCGGACTAGCGGGACCTACAATGAGCAGTTCTTC. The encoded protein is CASSNPRTSGTYNEQFF.

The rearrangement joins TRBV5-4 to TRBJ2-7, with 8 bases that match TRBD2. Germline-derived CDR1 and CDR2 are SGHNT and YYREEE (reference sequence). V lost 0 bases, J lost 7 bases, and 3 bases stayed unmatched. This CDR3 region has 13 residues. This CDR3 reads CASSLELAGEQYF. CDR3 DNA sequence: TGTGCCAGCAGCTTGGAGTTAGCGGGAGAGCAGTACTTC.

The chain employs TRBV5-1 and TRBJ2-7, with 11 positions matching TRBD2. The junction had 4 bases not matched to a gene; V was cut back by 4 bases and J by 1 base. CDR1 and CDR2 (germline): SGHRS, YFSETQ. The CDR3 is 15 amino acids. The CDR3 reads CASSGIAGGSYEQYF. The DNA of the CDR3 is TGCGCCAGCAGCGGGATAGCGGGAGGGTCCTACGAGCAGTACTTC.

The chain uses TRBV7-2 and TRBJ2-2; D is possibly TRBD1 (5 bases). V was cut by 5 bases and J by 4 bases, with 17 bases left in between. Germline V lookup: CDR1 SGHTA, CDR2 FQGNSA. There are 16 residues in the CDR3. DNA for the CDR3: TGTGCCAGCAGCCCCCGTGGGCAGGGTGGCACCGGGGAGCTGTTTTTT. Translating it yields CASSPRGQGGTGELFF. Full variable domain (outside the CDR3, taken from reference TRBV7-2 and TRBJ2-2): GAGVSQSPSNKVTEKGKDVELRCDPISGHTALYWYRQSLGQGLEFLIYFQGNSAPDKSGLPSDRFSAERTGGSVSTLTIQRTQQEDSAVYLCASSPRGQGGTGELFFGEGSRLTVL.

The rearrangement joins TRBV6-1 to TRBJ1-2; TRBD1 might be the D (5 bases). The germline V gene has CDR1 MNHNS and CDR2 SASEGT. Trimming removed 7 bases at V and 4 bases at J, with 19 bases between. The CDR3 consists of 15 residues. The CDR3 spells CASNLAPGTFYGYTF. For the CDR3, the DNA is TGTGCCAGCAACCTCGCCCCGGGGACCTTCTATGGCTACACCTTC.

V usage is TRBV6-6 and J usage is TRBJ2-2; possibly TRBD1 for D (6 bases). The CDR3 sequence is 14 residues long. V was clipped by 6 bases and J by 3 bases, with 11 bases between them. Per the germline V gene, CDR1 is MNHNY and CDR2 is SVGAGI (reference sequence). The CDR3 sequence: CASSQGHHTGELFF. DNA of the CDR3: TGTGCCAGCAGCCAGGGACACCACACCGGGGAGCTGTTTTTT.

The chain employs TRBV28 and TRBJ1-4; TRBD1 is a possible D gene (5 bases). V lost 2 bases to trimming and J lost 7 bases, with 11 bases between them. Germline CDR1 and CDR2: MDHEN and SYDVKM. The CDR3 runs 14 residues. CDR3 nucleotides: TGTGCCAGCAGTTTAGGGCAGGGTTTTGAAAAACTGTTTTTT. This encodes CASSLGQGFEKLFF.

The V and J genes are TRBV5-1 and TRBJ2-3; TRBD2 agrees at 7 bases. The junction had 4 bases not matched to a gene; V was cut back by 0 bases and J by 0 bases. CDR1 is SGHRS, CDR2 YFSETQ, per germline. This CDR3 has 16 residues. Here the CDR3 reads CASSLAASGSTDTQYF. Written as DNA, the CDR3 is TGCGCCAGCAGCTTGGCGGCTAGCGGCAGCACAGATACGCAGTATTTT.

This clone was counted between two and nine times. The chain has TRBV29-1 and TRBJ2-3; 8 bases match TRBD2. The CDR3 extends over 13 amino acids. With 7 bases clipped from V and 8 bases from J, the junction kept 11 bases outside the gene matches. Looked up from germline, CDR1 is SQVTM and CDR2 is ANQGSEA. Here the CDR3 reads CSGSGTSFGTQYF. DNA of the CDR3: TGCAGCGGTTCCGGGACTAGTTTTGGTACGCAGTATTTT.

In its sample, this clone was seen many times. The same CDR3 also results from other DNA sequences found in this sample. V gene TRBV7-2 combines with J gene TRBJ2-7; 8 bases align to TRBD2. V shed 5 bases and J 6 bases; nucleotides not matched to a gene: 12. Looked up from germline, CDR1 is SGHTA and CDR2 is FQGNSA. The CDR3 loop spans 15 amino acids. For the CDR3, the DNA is TGTGCCAGCAGCCCACAAGCGGGAGAGTTCCGCGAGCAGTACTTC. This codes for CASSPQAGEFREQYF.

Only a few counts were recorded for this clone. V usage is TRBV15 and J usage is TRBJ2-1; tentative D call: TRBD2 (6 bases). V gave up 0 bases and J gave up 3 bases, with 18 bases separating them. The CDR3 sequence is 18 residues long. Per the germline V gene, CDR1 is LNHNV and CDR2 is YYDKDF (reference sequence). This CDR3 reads CATSRELVFGTGYNEQFF. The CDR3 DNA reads TGTGCCACCAGCAGAGAACTGGTTTTCGGGACTGGCTACAATGAGCAGTTCTTC.

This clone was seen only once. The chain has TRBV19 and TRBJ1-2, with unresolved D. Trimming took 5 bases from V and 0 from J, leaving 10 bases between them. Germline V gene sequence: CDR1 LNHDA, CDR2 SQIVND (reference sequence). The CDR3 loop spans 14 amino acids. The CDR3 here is CASSSAETNYGYTF. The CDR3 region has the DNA TGTGCCAGTAGTTCGGCAGAGACTAACTATGGCTACACCTTC.

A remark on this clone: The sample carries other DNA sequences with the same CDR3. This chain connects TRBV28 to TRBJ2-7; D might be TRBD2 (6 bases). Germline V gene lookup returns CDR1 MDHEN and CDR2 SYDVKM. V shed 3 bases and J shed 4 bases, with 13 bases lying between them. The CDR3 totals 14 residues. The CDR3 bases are TGTGCCAGCAGTTTGGGCGGGGTAGGATACGAGCAGTACTTC. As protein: CASSLGGVGYEQYF.